This T cell receptor beta chain originates from a study of T cells after yellow fever vaccination. The study's findings and limits: Among primary-vaccination clones, most reappeared after the booster, at around 97% for CD4 and 88% for CD8.

The CDR3 runs 15 residues. The germline CDR1 and CDR2 sequences are SEHNR and FQNEAQ (reference sequence). Trimming left V 4 bases short and J 0 bases short, with 13 bases between. This clonotype was observed a handful of times. Its antigen is not identified. By 5'RACE template switching, TCR cDNA was produced, with a universal primer site and UMIs added in the process. Using its own MiXCR run on the 5' RACE reads, TCRdb lists one record per CDR3 protein. Found here are over 300,000 distinct CDR3 sequences, 4.1% of them singletons; the top ten hold 20% to 25%. Sequencing was performed on PBMCs, taken 5 days after the yellow fever booster vaccination. The clonotype comes from a man younger than 35 who received the YFV17D yellow fever vaccine. The rearrangement joins TRBV7-9 to TRBJ2-7; D is uncertain. The CDR3 nucleotides are TGTGCCAGCAGCTCCACTCAGTTATTCTCCTACGAGCAGTACTTC. Translated: CASSSTQLFSYEQYF.